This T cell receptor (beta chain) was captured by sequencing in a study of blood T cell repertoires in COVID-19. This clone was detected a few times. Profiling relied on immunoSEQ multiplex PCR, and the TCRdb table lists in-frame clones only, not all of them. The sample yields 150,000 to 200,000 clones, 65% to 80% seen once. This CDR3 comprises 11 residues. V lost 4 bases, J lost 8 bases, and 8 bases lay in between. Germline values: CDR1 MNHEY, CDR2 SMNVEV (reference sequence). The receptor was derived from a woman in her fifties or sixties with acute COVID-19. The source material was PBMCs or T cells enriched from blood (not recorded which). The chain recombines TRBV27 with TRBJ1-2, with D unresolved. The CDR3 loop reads CASSWPGGYTF. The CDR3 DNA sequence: TGTGCCAGCAGTTGGCCGGGGGGCTACACCTTC.